This T cell receptor (beta chain) was captured by sequencing in a study of OX40 agonist ivuxolimab in advanced cancers. Whole-study findings and limits: Relative to CD4+, CD8+ T cells held more expanded clones on average.

As for this clone: Its matching antigen is unknown.

The protocol was immunoSEQ multiplex PCR, while the TCRdb copy is restricted to in-frame clones and leaves out a portion. The table has some 94,000 clones, approximately 95% seen once. Trimming took 11 bases from V and 0 from J, leaving 14 bases between them. Germline V gene sequence: CDR1 MNHEY, CDR2 SMNVEV (reference sequence). This CDR3 is built from 14 residues. The origin of this receptor is an adult with an advanced solid tumor such as melanoma, head and neck, liver or kidney cancer. V is TRBV27 and J is TRBJ2-1; D uncertain. The specimen comprised CD4+ or CD8+ T cells sorted from blood, sampled in a trial of the OX40 agonist ivuxolimab. CDR3: CASRTVSSYNEQFF. CDR3 nucleotide sequence: TGTGCCTCGAGGACGGTTAGCTCCTACAATGAGCAGTTCTTC.